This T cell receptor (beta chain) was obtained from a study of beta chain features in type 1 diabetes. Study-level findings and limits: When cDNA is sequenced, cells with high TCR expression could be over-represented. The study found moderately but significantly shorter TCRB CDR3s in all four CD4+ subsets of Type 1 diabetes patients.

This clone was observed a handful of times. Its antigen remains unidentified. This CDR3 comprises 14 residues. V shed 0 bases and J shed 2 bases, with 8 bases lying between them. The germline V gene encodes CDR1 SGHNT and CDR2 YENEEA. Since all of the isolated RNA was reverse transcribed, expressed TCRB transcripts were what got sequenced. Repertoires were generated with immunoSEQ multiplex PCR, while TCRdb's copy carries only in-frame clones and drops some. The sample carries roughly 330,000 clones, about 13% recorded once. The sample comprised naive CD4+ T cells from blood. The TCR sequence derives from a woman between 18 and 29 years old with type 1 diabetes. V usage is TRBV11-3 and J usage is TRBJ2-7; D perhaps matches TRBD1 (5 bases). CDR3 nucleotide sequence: TGTGCCAGCAGCTTAGATATGACAGCCTACGAGCAGTACTTC. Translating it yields CASSLDMTAYEQYF.